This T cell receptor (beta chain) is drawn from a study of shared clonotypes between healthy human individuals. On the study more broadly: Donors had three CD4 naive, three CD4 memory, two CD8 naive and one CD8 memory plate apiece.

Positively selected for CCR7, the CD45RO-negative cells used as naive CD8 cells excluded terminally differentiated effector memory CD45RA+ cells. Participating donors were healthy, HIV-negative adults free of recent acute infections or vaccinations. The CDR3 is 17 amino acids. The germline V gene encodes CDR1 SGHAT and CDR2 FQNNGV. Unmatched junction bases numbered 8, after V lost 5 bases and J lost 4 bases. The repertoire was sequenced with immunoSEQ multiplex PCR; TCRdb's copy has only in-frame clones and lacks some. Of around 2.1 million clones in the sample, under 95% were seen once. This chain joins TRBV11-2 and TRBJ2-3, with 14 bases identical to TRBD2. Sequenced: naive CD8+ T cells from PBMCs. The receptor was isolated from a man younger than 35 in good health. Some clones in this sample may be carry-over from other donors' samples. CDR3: CASSPRLAGGLADTQYF. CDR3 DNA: TGTGCCAGCAGCCCTAGACTAGCGGGAGGGTTGGCAGATACGCAGTATTTT.